This T cell receptor beta chain was recorded in a study of identical twins. Ten or more counts support this clonotype. TCRdb re-called the 5' RACE reads through MiXCR, storing one row per CDR3 protein. The sample includes 400,000 or so distinct CDR3 sequences, approximately 9.1% of them seen just once. This TCR derives from a woman between 50 and 59 years old in good health. Sequencing was done on a sample of naive T cells sorted from blood.

The CDR3 region is CASSPPGETQYF. The CDR3 region has the DNA TGTGCCAGTAGTCCCCCCGGGGAGACCCAGTACTTC. This rearrangement joins TRBV19 to TRBJ2-5; D ambiguous. Between the trimmed V and J ends, which lost 5 bases and 5 bases, there was a span of 9 bases. The germline CDR1 and CDR2 sequences are LNHDA and SQIVND (reference sequence). The CDR3 consists of 12 residues.